These 12 T cell receptor beta chains came from one sample sequenced in a study of Graves' ophthalmopathy and Graves' hyperthyroidism. As the template, RNA transcripts were used to amplify TCR beta CDR3 regions. An initial RT-PCR round employing HTBI primers preceded a second-round multiplex PCR. TCRdb reprocessed the multiplex PCR reads via MiXCR and lists one record per CDR3 protein. The table has about 500,000 distinct CDR3 sequences, just under 40% seen once. The source material was peripheral blood or thyroid tissue (not recorded which). These receptor sequences come from an adult man with Graves' hyperthyroidism.

As regards this clonotype: A single base separates this from a much larger clone, so it may be a read error. The chain couples TRBV24-1 to TRBJ1-2, with TRBD1 identical over 9 bases. The CDR3 loop spans 14 amino acids. Germline V lookup: CDR1 KGHDR, CDR2 SFDVKD. CDR3 sequence (DNA): TGTACCACCTACAGGGGGCGTTTTGACTATGGCTACACCTTC. Translating gives CTTYRGRFDYGYTF.

This clonotype was recorded many times. In DNA, the CDR3 is TGCGCCAGCAGCTTGCCGCACGACACCGGGGAGCTGTTTTTT. Protein: CASSLPHDTGELFF. V and J are TRBV5-1 and TRBJ2-2; no firm D call. Germline lookup yields CDR1 SGHRS and CDR2 YFSETQ. Trimming took off 1 base at V and 3 bases at J, with 7 bases between the two ends. This CDR3 spans 14 amino acids. Combining the CDR3 with reference TRBV5-1 and TRBJ2-2 gives the whole variable domain KAGVTQTPRYLIKTRGQQVTLSCSPISGHRSVSWYQQTPGQGLQFLFEYFSETQRNKGNFPGRFSGRQFSNSRSEMNVSTLELGDSALYLCASSLPHDTGELFFGEGSRLTVL.

In this sample, this clonotype turned up many times. This chain connects TRBV5-8 to TRBJ1-2; D perhaps matches TRBD1 (5 bases). The V end lost 1 base, the J end lost 7 bases, and 20 bases lay between the germline ends. The length of the CDR3 is 16 residues. CDR1 SGHTS and CDR2 YDEGEE come from the germline V gene. CDR3 sequence (DNA): TGTGCCAGCAGCTTGAGGGAGCAGGGTGGATTGAGTGGCTACACCTTC. This gives the protein CASSLREQGGLSGYTF.

The genes are TRBV5-1 and TRBJ2-7; D gene unclear. The germline V gene has CDR1 SGHRS and CDR2 YFSETQ. There are 11 residues in the CDR3. Trimming removed 1 base at V and 7 bases at J, with 6 bases between. CDR3 nucleotide sequence: TGCGCCAGCAGCTTGTTCAATGAGCAGTACTTC. It translates to CASSLFNEQYF.

This clonotype was detected only once. Given the absence of the conserved phenylalanine or tryptophan at the CDR3 end, a read error is likely. The chain employs TRBV12-3 or TRBV12-4 and TRBJ1-2; no firm D call. The CDR3 consists of 14 residues. V was trimmed by 6 bases and J by 5 bases, leaving 16 bases between them. Here the CDR3 DNA reads TGTGCCAGCAGCCAAATGGGCCCGGTATATGGCTACACCCTC. Protein product: CASSQMGPVYGYTL.

CDR3 amino acids: CASSVASGELFF. DNA of the CDR3: TGTGCCAGCAGTGTGGCTAGCGGGGAGCTGTTTTTT. This sequence joins TRBV2 and TRBJ2-2; no clear D. The CDR3 contains 12 residues. Looked up from germline, CDR1 is SNHLY and CDR2 is FYNNEI. V was pared by 4 bases and J by 7 bases, with 7 bases between.

This clonotype was counted at least ten times. This chain connects TRBV2 to TRBJ2-7, with TRBD2 matching 10 bases. This CDR3 contains 13 residues. CDR1 SNHLY and CDR2 FYNNEI come from the germline V gene. The trim removed 7 bases at V and 6 bases at J, leaving 6 bases unmatched. The CDR3 loop is CASTPSGRTEQYF. The CDR3 DNA is TGTGCCAGCACCCCTAGCGGGAGAACCGAGCAGTACTTC.

The chain joins TRBV29-1 to TRBJ1-1, with a possible D match to TRBD1 (6 bases). With 2 bases removed from V and 7 bases from J, the gap between germline ends came to 8 bases. The germline V gene encodes CDR1 SQVTM and CDR2 ANQGSEA. CDR3 size: 11 residues. This CDR3 is CSVERQVEAFF. For the CDR3, the DNA is TGCAGCGTTGAAAGACAGGTTGAAGCTTTCTTT.

The CDR3 region has the DNA TGTGCCAGCTCACCTACTAGCGGGCCGAACGAGCAGTACTTC. Protein: CASSPTSGPNEQYF. The chain carries TRBV18 and TRBJ2-7, with TRBD2 matching 9 bases. Germline CDR1 KGHSH, CDR2 LQKENI. V lost 3 bases to trimming and J lost 5 bases; unmatched junction nucleotides: 5. The length of the CDR3 is 14 residues. The entire variable domain, with the rest obtained from reference TRBV18 and TRBJ2-7, is as follows: NAGVMQNPRHLVRRRGQEARLRCSPMKGHSHVYWYRQLPEEGLKFMVYLQKENIIDESGMPKERFSAEFPKEGPSILRIQQVVRGDSAAYFCASSPTSGPNEQYFGPGTRLTVT.

On this clonotype itself: This may stem from a read error, because a much larger clone lies one nucleotide away. This sequence joins TRBV7-3 and TRBJ1-1; 9 positions match TRBD1. The length of the CDR3 is 15 residues. Germline V gene lookup returns CDR1 SGHTA and CDR2 FQGTGA. V lost 5 bases, J lost 4 bases, and 8 bases stayed unmatched. The DNA of the CDR3 is TGTGCCAGCAGCCAAAGAGGACAGGGGAGCACTGAAGCTTTCTTT. It yields the protein CASSQRGQGSTEAFF.

This clonotype was found many times. The gene calls are TRBV9 and TRBJ2-5; TRBD2 agrees at 8 bases. After removal of 0 bases from V and 8 bases from J, the junction contained 9 bases not matched to a gene. The CDR3 is 15 residues long. The germline CDR1 and CDR2 sequences are SGDLS and YYNGEE. The CDR3 sequence is CASSVEEAGGNTQYF. The CDR3 DNA reads TGTGCCAGCAGCGTAGAAGAGGCGGGGGGTAATACCCAGTACTTC.

The chain employs TRBV10-3 and TRBJ2-7; tentatively, D is TRBD1 (5 bases). The V and J ends lost 0 bases and 0 bases respectively, with 9 bases between them. The CDR3 totals 15 residues. Per the germline V gene, CDR1 is ENHRY and CDR2 is SYGVKD. The chain's CDR3 is CAISESGANSYEQYF. CDR3 sequence (DNA): TGTGCCATCAGTGAGTCAGGGGCTAACTCCTACGAGCAGTACTTC.